Shown below are 4 T cell receptor beta chains from a single sample sequenced in a study of breast tumors, draining lymph nodes, adjacent tissues. In TCRdb, the multiplex PCR reads were re-called with MiXCR into one record per CDR3 protein. The sample lists about 300,000 distinct CDR3 sequences, about 33% occurring once. Breast cancer patients provided tissue from their axillary draining lymph nodes. Sequencing used axillary lymph node tissue. These receptor sequences come from a female donor with breast cancer. Some clones in this sample may be carry-over from other donors' samples.

This clonotype was counted ten times or more. The J gene is TRBJ2-1, the V gene TRBV20-1; a weak D match, TRBD2 (7 bases). CDR3 length: 16 amino acids. Germline CDR1 is DFQATT and CDR2 is SNEGSKA (reference sequence). The V end lost 3 bases, the J end lost 4 bases, and 19 bases lay between the germline ends. This CDR3 reads CSARWKGGASYNEQFF. The CDR3 DNA reads TGCAGTGCTAGGTGGAAGGGGGGGGCAAGTTACAATGAGCAGTTCTTC.

This clonotype was detected ten times or more. J is TRBJ1-5 and V is TRBV20-1; tentatively, D is TRBD1 (5 bases). This CDR3 region has 12 residues. CDR1 and CDR2 from the germline V gene are DFQATT and SNEGSKA (reference sequence). Trimming took 2 bases from V and 6 from J, leaving 8 bases between them. The CDR3 DNA reads TGCAGTGCTAGAAAAGGGACTCAGCCCCAGCATTTT. Translating it yields CSARKGTQPQHF.

The chain combines TRBV5-1 with TRBJ2-5; 14 bases agree with TRBD2. Trimming cost V 4 bases and J 5 bases; bases outside gene matches: 7. The length of the CDR3 is 16 residues. CDR1 and CDR2 from the germline V gene are SGHRS and YFSETQ. CDR3 in DNA: TGCGCCAGCAGCGATCGACTAGCGGGAGGGGCGGAGACCCAGTACTTC. It is translated as CASSDRLAGGAETQYF.

As regards this clonotype: A much larger clone differs by one base, so this may be a read error. The rearrangement links TRBV5-5 to TRBJ2-5; 7 bases fit TRBD1. CDR3 size: 15 residues. Per germline, CDR1 SGHKS and CDR2 YYEKEE (reference sequence). The V and J ends lost 2 bases and 4 bases, in that order; junction bases with no gene match: 8. The CDR3 is CASSFSGGLVETQYF. CDR3 sequence (DNA): TGTGCCAGCAGCTTTTCAGGGGGTTTGGTAGAGACCCAGTACTTC.